The present T cell receptor beta chain was sequenced within a study of human T cells and chemical hapten exposure (dated by TCRdb to the early 2020s). About the investigation overall: For sensitization, 2% DPC in acetone was applied to an approximately 2 cm by approximately 2 cm area of upper inner arm skin. Libraries were pooled for sequencing, and per-sample TCR yields varied mainly because of small differences in library volumes within the pool. Blood samples were taken from patients before sensitization (week 0) and at 2, 6 and about 24 weeks after DPC sensitization. The patient cohort, mostly female, included alopecia areata with under or over 50% scalp involvement, alopecia totalis and alopecia universalis. Patch testing was done on the upper back using Finn chambers containing 0.01% DPC, and results were scored after 6 days according to International Contact Dermatitis Research Group standards. Throughout the study period of about 25 weeks, patients also received therapeutic DPC doses to the scalp every week. Nearly 30 alopecia patients gave blood for TCR sequencing at one to four time points (pre-sensitization, 2, 6 and 24 weeks). Peripheral blood TCR repertoire changes were tracked in vivo in alopecia patients during primary and secondary sensitization to the hapten diphenylcyclopropenone (DPC).

What the study reported, not specific to this receptor: DPC sensitization did not change the number of TCRs with a frequency above 1 in 1000, and there was no evidence of changes in global repertoire structure. Because all patients had alopecia, a presumed autoimmune disease, the immune response of the patients might differ from that of healthy individuals. Repeated subsampling changed both the strength of the expansion versus patch-test correlation and the threshold at which that correlation became significant. The number of PT1 expanded TCRs positively correlated with patch test score, significant at thresholds 8, 16 and 32 but not 4. Significantly more large CDR3 similarity clusters were formed by expanded TCRs than by pre-sensitization or healthy control sets, consistent with antigen-driven responses.

Turning to this clonotype: The target of this receptor is not known. Base qualities are not recorded, but no much larger clone differs from it by a single base.

Libraries were prepared through RACE. Data came from a NextSeq 500. Library preparation attached unique molecular identifiers to individual cDNA molecules for quantitative, reproducible TCR counting. For every blood RNA sample, sequencing covered both the TCR alpha and TCR beta chains. The original methods were these. Samples had a median of about 96,000 TCRs, with a range from about 23,224 to 700,000. The Decombinator software suite was used to annotate V, J and CDR3 in the TCR reads. For PS versus PT1 abundance plots, all samples were subsampled to the same number of TCRs (28,000). TCRs were defined as expanded if absent before sensitization and observed at least eight times at the 2-week time point. The public reads were run again by TCRdb, first through fastp at Q25 and then through MiXCR, and only productive beta chains were kept. CDR3 protein duplicates are merged, each entry listing the most common genes and DNA. TCRdb's processing, not the authors' own work, is the source of the V and J calls. The sample table contains 180,000 or so distinct CDR3 sequences; only one count was recorded for almost 30% of them. Together, the top ten hold less than 3.5% of the sample.

Reading from cysteine to phenylalanine, the CDR3 counts 13 amino acids. The DNA shown is the 39-base CDR3, in frame from base 1. Via the germline V gene (reference sequence), CDR1 is SGHNT and CDR2 YYREEE. Trimming takes 4 bases off V and 6 bases off J; junction bases not matched to a gene: 3. Reading the label with the study, this specimen's time point is: pre-sensitization, week 0. This specimen's treatment or condition label, per the study, means: therapeutic diphenylcyclopropenone sensitization with weekly scalp DPC. Blood at each patch-test visit was drawn before the patch test was applied. Eligible patients were aged 18 to 70, diagnosed with alopecia, deemed suitable for DPC therapy, and excluded if pregnant. Total RNA was extracted from unfractionated whole blood that had been collected in Tempus Blood RNA tubes.

This sequence was found in a woman in her 30s with alopecia areata. Some clones in this sample may be carry-over from other donors' samples. The chain employs TRBV5-4 and TRBJ2-2; TRBD1 aligns with 7 central bases. This material consisted of whole blood, taken in connection with sensitization to the hapten diphenylcyclopropenone (DPC). The CDR3 amino acid sequence is: CASSIDRAGELFF. The DNA is as follows: TGTGCCAGCAGCATTGACAGGGCCGGGGAGCTGTTTTTT.